One TCR beta chain is described in this entry. The data were obtained in a study of blood T cell repertoires in COVID-19. Libraries were prepared by immunoSEQ multiplex PCR; TCRdb keeps only in-frame clonotypes and omits some of them. The sample records over 50,000 clones, 60% to 85% being singletons. With V trimmed by 4 bases and J by 6 bases, 13 bases remained unmatched. The CDR3 contains 18 residues. In germline, CDR1 is SGHDT, CDR2 YYEEEE. V and J are TRBV5-6 and TRBJ1-6; 10 nucleotides align to TRBD1. The receptor was isolated from a human donor with active or convalescent COVID-19. The donor label of this sample is uncertain. Sequenced material: peripheral blood. The CDR3: CASSPIKRQGAGNSPLHF. In DNA, the CDR3 is TGTGCCAGCAGCCCGATAAAGCGACAGGGGGCGGGTAATTCACCCCTCCACTTT.